This TCR beta chain was sequenced for a study of cytomegalovirus exposure and HLA in healthy donors. Whole-study findings and limits: HLA-A and HLA-B allele assignments for most subjects were reportedly predicted accurately using TCR beta sequences. Later analysis suggested links between common viral pathogens and several top significant clusters. Per a prior analysis, the majority of TCR beta V segments were productive roughly 87% or roughly 30% of the time.

For this clone: As yet, its antigen is unknown.

Trimming cost V 3 bases and J 1 base, with 16 bases left between them. Germline V gives CDR1 SGHRS, CDR2 YFSETQ. The CDR3 runs 16 residues. Primers for the PCR totalled 60 Vbeta and 13 Jbeta. Clones were read by immunoSEQ multiplex PCR, and TCRdb kept only the in-frame ones, dropping some. There are about 90,000 clones in the sample; around 68% occur only once, and approximately 20% lies in the top ten. The chain has TRBV5-1 and TRBJ1-1; a possible D gene is TRBD1 (6 bases). The sample was PBMCs. The sequence derives from a man younger than 45 in good health and CMV-seropositive. CDR3 DNA: TGCGCCAGCAGCTCCGTCCCCGGGACACCGAACACTGAAGCTTTCTTT. This codes for CASSSVPGTPNTEAFF. Variable domain in full (rest from reference TRBV5-1 and TRBJ1-1): KAGVTQTPRYLIKTRGQQVTLSCSPISGHRSVSWYQQTPGQGLQFLFEYFSETQRNKGNFPGRFSGRQFSNSRSEMNVSTLELGDSALYLCASSSVPGTPNTEAFFGQGTRLTVV.